Listed below are T cell receptor beta chains from one sample, sequenced in a study of beta chain features in type 1 diabetes. Some clones are missing from TCRdb's copy, which holds only in-frame ones; the method was immunoSEQ multiplex PCR. The sample lists hundreds of thousands of clones, 14% to 15% occurring once. The sample taken for sequencing was naive CD4+ T cells from blood. The receptors derive from a young man with type 1 diabetes. The CDR3 runs from the conserved cysteine through the conserved F or W. D genes are given only for firm matches. Part of the rows lack a size; the others show once, few, many or a class for expanded clones.

J: TRBJ2-7; size: few; D: NA; V: TRBV2; DNA: TGTGCCAGCAGTGAACTTGGGGGGGAGCAGTACTTC; CDR3: CASSELGGEQYF
J: TRBJ1-5; size: few; D: NA; V: TRBV7-2; DNA: TGTGCCAGCAGCTTAGTAGAAAATCAGCCCCAGCATTTT; CDR3: CASSLVENQPQHF
J: TRBJ1-5; size: few; D: TRBD1; V: TRBV30; DNA: TGTGCCTGGAGCCCGGGACAGGGTCTAAATCAGCCCCAGCATTTT; CDR3: CAWSPGQGLNQPQHF
J: TRBJ1-1; size: few; D: TRBD1; V: TRBV2; DNA: TGTGCCAGCAGTAAACAGGGGGGCGGCACTGAAGCTTTCTTT; CDR3: CASSKQGGGTEAFF
J: TRBJ2-4; size: few; D: TRBD1; V: TRBV5-4; DNA: TGTGCCAGCAGCCCCGCGGGGACAGGGGGAAACATTCAGTACTTC; CDR3: CASSPAGTGGNIQYF
J: TRBJ1-1; size: NA; D: NA; V: TRBV29-1; DNA: TGCAGCGTTGAAGCCGACAGACGCTTGGGGAACACTGAAGCTTTCTTT; CDR3: CSVEADRRLGNTEAFF
J: TRBJ2-5; size: NA; D: NA; V: TRBV7-7; DNA: TGTGCCAGCAGCTCTGCTCTCAGTTCCTTCATGGAGACCCAGTACTTC; CDR3: CASSSALSSFMETQYF
J: TRBJ2-3; size: NA; D: NA; V: TRBV5-1; DNA: TGCGCCAGCAGCTTGGCCCCACTGAGCACAGATACGCAGTATTTT; CDR3: CASSLAPLSTDTQYF
J: TRBJ2-2; size: few; D: TRBD1; V: TRBV14; DNA: TGTGCCAGCAGCCAAGCCGGGACAGGGGACACCGGGGAGCTGTTTTTT; CDR3: CASSQAGTGDTGELFF
J: TRBJ1-2; size: NA; D: TRBD1; V: TRBV27; DNA: TGTGCCAGCAGTTCCGACAGGGAAATCCCCTATGGCTACACCTTC; CDR3: CASSSDREIPYGYTF
J: TRBJ2-7; size: few; D: NA; V: TRBV18; DNA: TGTGCCAGCTCACTATACGGACAGCCCGAGCAGTACTTC; CDR3: CASSLYGQPEQYF
J: TRBJ2-5; size: NA; D: NA; V: TRBV5-1; DNA: TGCGCCAGCAGCTTGGGTATTAACCAAGAGACCCAGTACTTC; CDR3: CASSLGINQETQYF
J: TRBJ2-5; size: NA; D: NA; V: TRBV5-6; DNA: TGTGCCAGCAGCTTTAGGTCCGGGGAGACCCAGTACTTC; CDR3: CASSFRSGETQYF
J: TRBJ1-2; size: NA; D: NA; V: TRBV10-3; DNA: TGTGCCATCAAGTTGGGAGACAACTATGGCTACACCTTC; CDR3: CAIKLGDNYGYTF
J: TRBJ2-7; size: NA; D: NA; V: TRBV18; DNA: TGTGCCAGCTCACCACCGTCCGCGCACGAGCAGTACTTC; CDR3: CASSPPSAHEQYF
J: TRBJ1-1; size: NA; D: TRBD1; V: TRBV10-3; DNA: TGTGCCACCCGGACAGGGATGAACACTGAAGCTTTCTTT; CDR3: CATRTGMNTEAFF
J: TRBJ2-7; size: NA; D: TRBD2; V: TRBV27; DNA: TGTGCCAGCAGTCCCCGGACTAGCGGGGGCTACGAGCAGTACTTC; CDR3: CASSPRTSGGYEQYF
J: TRBJ2-1; size: few; D: NA; V: TRBV7-6; DNA: TGTGCCAGCAGCTTAGCGGGGGCCCTAGGAAATGAGCAGTTCTTC; CDR3: CASSLAGALGNEQFF
J: TRBJ2-7; size: NA; D: TRBD1; V: TRBV25-1; DNA: TGTGCCAGCAGTGCCTCGGAGGGGACAGGCTCCTACGAGCAGTACTTC; CDR3: CASSASEGTGSYEQYF
J: TRBJ2-2; size: NA; D: TRBD2; V: TRBV6-4; DNA: TGTGCCAGCAGCACTAGCGGGAGAGGGGGGCCGAACACCGGGGAGCTGTTTTTT; CDR3: CASSTSGRGGPNTGELFF
J: TRBJ2-3; size: NA; D: TRBD2; V: TRBV9; DNA: TGTGCCAGCACGCCCACGGGGGGGCCAGATACGCAGTATTTT; CDR3: CASTPTGGPDTQYF
J: TRBJ2-2; size: NA; D: NA; V: TRBV11-2; DNA: TGTGCCAGCAGCTCCGTGGGGGCTCGGAACACCGGGGAGCTGTTTTTT; CDR3: CASSSVGARNTGELFF
J: TRBJ2-7; size: NA; D: NA; V: TRBV4-2; DNA: TGTGCCAGCAGCCGCCAGCGGAGCGGGTCCTACGAGCAGTACTTC; CDR3: CASSRQRSGSYEQYF
J: TRBJ1-2; size: few; D: NA; V: TRBV27; DNA: TGTGCCAGCAGTCCGGTTTTAGAGGTCTATGGCTACACCTTC; CDR3: CASSPVLEVYGYTF
J: TRBJ2-2; size: NA; D: NA; V: TRBV10-1; DNA: TGCGCCAGCAGCGGGGGTGCGAACACCGGGGAGCTGTTTTTT; CDR3: CASSGGANTGELFF
J: TRBJ1-2; size: few; D: TRBD1; V: TRBV7-2; DNA: TGTGCCAGCAGCTTGAAGGACAGGCGCTATGGCTACACCTTC; CDR3: CASSLKDRRYGYTF
J: TRBJ2-1; size: few; D: NA; V: TRBV5-1; DNA: TGCGCCAGCAAGCCCGGTCCATCAACCAATGAGCAGTTCTTC; CDR3: CASKPGPSTNEQFF
J: TRBJ2-1; size: NA; D: NA; V: TRBV4-2; DNA: TGTGCCAGCAGCCAAGAGATGTCCATGGGGGCCCCGTTCTTC; CDR3: CASSQEMSMGAPFF
J: TRBJ1-1; size: NA; D: NA; V: TRBV29-1; DNA: TGCAGCGCAAAAGGGGATCGGGGGGTGAACACTGAAGCTTTCTTT; CDR3: CSAKGDRGVNTEAFF
J: TRBJ2-7; size: NA; D: TRBD2; V: TRBV28; DNA: TGTGCCAGCAGGGGGGCGACTAGCGCGCCCCTCGAGCAGTACTTC; CDR3: CASRGATSAPLEQYF
J: TRBJ2-7; size: NA; D: NA; V: TRBV4-3; DNA: TGCGCCAGCAGCCTCGACATAGGTTCGTACGAGCAGTACTTC; CDR3: CASSLDIGSYEQYF
J: TRBJ2-4; size: few; D: TRBD2; V: TRBV5-1; DNA: TGCGCCAGCAGCTTGGGCTTAAGCGGGGAGAATCTTCAGTACTTC; CDR3: CASSLGLSGENLQYF
J: TRBJ2-2; size: few; D: TRBD2; V: TRBV5-4; DNA: TGTGCCAGCAGCCGGGCTGGCGGGGGTAGTACCGGGGAGCTGTTTTTT; CDR3: CASSRAGGGSTGELFF
J: TRBJ1-4; size: few; D: NA; V: TRBV15; DNA: TGTGCCACCAGCAGAGAATGGGGCAGAGAAAAACTGTTTTTT; CDR3: CATSREWGREKLFF
J: TRBJ2-1; size: few; D: TRBD2; V: TRBV6-5; DNA: TGTGCCAGCAGTGGGAGGCTAGCGGGGTACAATGAGCAGTTCTTC; CDR3: CASSGRLAGYNEQFF
J: TRBJ2-7; size: NA; D: NA; V: TRBV30; DNA: TGTGCCTTGACTGAGCTTTTGGACGAGCAGTACTTC; CDR3: CALTELLDEQYF
J: TRBJ1-2; size: NA; D: NA; V: TRBV15; DNA: TGTGCCACCAGCAAGATAACTAGTTCGGATGGCTACACCTTC; CDR3: CATSKITSSDGYTF
J: TRBJ1-2; size: NA; D: TRBD1; V: TRBV15; DNA: TGTGCCACCAGCAGCAGGGACAGGGGGTCATATGGCTACACCTTC; CDR3: CATSSRDRGSYGYTF
J: TRBJ2-1; size: few; D: NA; V: TRBV7-2; DNA: TGTGCCAGCAGTTCAACCGGCTGGGCCAATGAGCAGTTCTTC; CDR3: CASSSTGWANEQFF
J: TRBJ2-5; size: NA; D: NA; V: TRBV7-2; DNA: TGTGCCAGCAGCTTAACGGTCCCCTGGGAGACCCAGTACTTC; CDR3: CASSLTVPWETQYF
J: TRBJ2-7; size: few; D: TRBD2; V: TRBV18; DNA: TGTGCCAGCTCACCACTAAACAGCGGGAGTCTCTACGAGCAGTACTTC; CDR3: CASSPLNSGSLYEQYF
J: TRBJ2-7; size: NA; D: TRBD2; V: TRBV28; DNA: TGTGCCAGCAGTTTGGGGACTAACTACGAGCAGTACTTC; CDR3: CASSLGTNYEQYF
J: TRBJ2-7; size: few; D: NA; V: TRBV6-5; DNA: TGTGCCAGCAGTTACTCGACCCTGGGCCAGCAGTACTTC; CDR3: CASSYSTLGQQYF
J: TRBJ1-5; size: few; D: TRBD1; V: TRBV30; DNA: TGTGCCTGGAGTCACCGGCGGACAGGAGACAATCAGCCCCAGCATTTT; CDR3: CAWSHRRTGDNQPQHF
J: TRBJ2-5; size: NA; D: TRBD2; V: TRBV19; DNA: TGTGCCAGTAGTGTAGCGGGAGGTCCCTCGAAGACCCAGTACTTC; CDR3: CASSVAGGPSKTQYF
J: TRBJ2-2; size: few; D: NA; V: TRBV18; DNA: TGTGCCAGCTCACCACCCCAGGGATCGGCCACCGGGGAGCTGTTTTTT; CDR3: CASSPPQGSATGELFF
J: TRBJ1-5; size: few; D: NA; V: TRBV30; DNA: TGTGCCTGGAGTCCTTGGGAGGTCTATAGCAATCAGCCCCAGCATTTT; CDR3: CAWSPWEVYSNQPQHF